This T cell receptor (beta chain) came from a study of blood T cell repertoires in COVID-19 (dated by TCRdb to 2019 to 2021). Looking at the study overall: The collaborator samples originated in the United States, Italy and Spain and spanned the acute and convalescent phases of COVID-19. The prospective study material was composed of cDNA or gDNA derived from T cells, B-cell-depleted T cells, or PBMCs. Deeply sampled blood TCRbeta repertoires from subjects exposed to, actively infected with, or recovered from COVID-19 were included in the dataset. A freely available public database, intended as a resource for researchers studying the immune response to SARS-CoV-2, is where the repertoires were released. Samples came from the ongoing ImmuneRACE study (first 160 participants) plus 1,254 subjects from 6 global collaborators. The sample metadata nearly always contained a de-identified subject ID, COVID-19 status, age in years and sex. Where available, HLA class I and class II types were obtained from metadata supplied by the sample provider rather than from assay-based typing. The paper as a whole reports these results and caveats: The quantity of clinical and demographic metadata differed by source and by participant and was supplied without curation.

TCRbeta CDR3 regions were amplified from genomic DNA using the immunoSEQ Assay, a bias-controlled multiplex PCR. From the authors' description of their analysis: Within the assay, amplification of reference gene primers was used to estimate how many nucleated cells each sample contained. Sequence reads were collapsed and filtered to measure the absolute abundance of every unique TCRbeta CDR3 rearrangement. For each sample, productive Simpson clonality was calculated by taking the square root of Simpson's diversity index across productive rearrangements. The immuneACCESS repertoire file appears here via TCRdb, limited to in-frame rearrangements. These files lack a portion of the clones; in checked studies, under half of the deficit traces to unresolved V genes, and the cause of the others is not known. For V, J and clone size, that table is used; D and trimming come from the DNA. This sample gives about 480,000 clones in total; 70% to 90% of them show up just once. Of the sample, about 1.7% falls within the top ten clones.

From cysteine to phenylalanine, the CDR3 is 11 amino acids long. The kept DNA is CDR3 alone, 33 bases in frame from the first base. Between the V and J ends, shortened by 10 bases and 2 bases respectively, the junction contains 7 bases. CDR1 and CDR2 are drawn from the germline V gene: ENHRY, SYGVKD. Participants in the prospective study were aged roughly 18 to 89 years, lived in about two dozen United States geographic areas, and enrolled through a virtual design. To assign participants to cohorts, the prospective study relied on clinical history that participants themselves reported in a screening survey and a study questionnaire. Recovered participants in ImmuneRACE Cohort 3 were defined as having two consecutive negative NP/OP PCR tests, clearance from a healthcare professional, or resolution of symptoms. In the prospective study, mobile phlebotomists collected whole blood, serum and a nasopharyngeal or oropharyngeal swab from each participant. Participants in the prospective study had the option to provide additional blood draws and questionnaires over an approximately 2-month period. Before DNA extraction, prospective study blood samples were shipped either frozen or at room temperature.

Concerning this clone itself: What antigen it recognizes has not been identified. No base quality information exists; no much larger clone differs at one position.

This chain is built from TRBV10-3 and TRBJ2-3; the D gene assignment is ambiguous. The sequencing input was PBMCs or T cells enriched from blood (not recorded which). The sequence was obtained from a woman between 40 and 50 years old who had recovered from COVID-19. The DNA sequence is TGTGCCACTTACAACACAGATACGCAGTATTTT. Protein translation: CATYNTDTQYF.